The following is a T cell receptor (beta chain) sequence with its context. This sample is drawn from a study of OX40 agonist ivuxolimab in advanced cancers. Sequencing used immunoSEQ multiplex PCR; TCRdb keeps in-frame clones, though not all of them. The sample holds 29,000 or so clones; 90% to 95% are singletons and the top ten take about 8.4%. Peripheral blood came from all dose cohorts at three timepoints. This CDR3 contains 15 residues. The V gene's germline CDR1 is ENHRY and CDR2 SYGVKD. The V gene lost 4 bases and the J gene lost 6 bases, with 13 bases spanning the gap. J is TRBJ1-6 and V is TRBV10-3; D call uncertain. This TCR was sampled from an adult with an advanced solid tumor such as melanoma, head and neck, liver or kidney cancer. Specimen: CD4+ or CD8+ T cells sorted from blood, collected in a trial of the OX40 agonist ivuxolimab. CDR3: CAISAWEWSNSPLHF. The CDR3 DNA reads as TGTGCCATCAGTGCCTGGGAATGGAGTAATTCACCCCTCCACTTT.